This T cell receptor (delta chain) came from a study of gamma-delta T cells after stem cell transplantation. TCRdb re-processed the RT-PCR reads using CATT. The sample records approximately 3,000 delta-chain clones, 2.5% to 3% being singletons. This clone was counted only a few times. This likely traces to a read error, being one base from a far larger clone. The sample has other DNA sequences that encode this CDR3 too. This CDR3 is built from 15 residues. CDR1 GEAIGNYY and CDR2 EKD come from the germline V gene. The receptor's source is a human donor. It is not recorded whose cells these are; they may come from a transplant donor. The material sequenced was gamma-delta T cells. This sequence joins TRDV2 and TRDJ1, with TRDD3 matching over 9 bases. CDR3 sequence (DNA): TGTGCCTGTGCGGCGATGGGGGATAACACCGATAAACTCATCTTC. This translates into CACAAMGDNTDKLIF.